The 16 T cell receptor beta chains below all came from one sample that was sequenced in a study of human T cells and chemical hapten exposure. Time point described: patch test 1, 2 weeks after DPC sensitization. Specified treatment: therapeutic diphenylcyclopropenone sensitization with weekly scalp DPC. A single record per CDR3 protein comes from TCRdb applying MiXCR to the RACE reads. The table has 70,000 to 80,000 distinct CDR3 sequences, around 30% seen once. The source material was whole blood, sampled in connection with sensitization to the hapten diphenylcyclopropenone (DPC). The receptors originated from a man aged 40-49 years with alopecia areata. Some clones in this sample may be carry-over from other donors' samples.

V and J are TRBV20-1 and TRBJ2-3; 8 bases fit TRBD2. Germline V CDR1 and CDR2: DFQATT, SNEGSKA (reference sequence). V lost 2 bases, J lost 6 bases, and 10 bases stayed unmatched. The CDR3 covers 15 residues. CDR3 loop: CSARRGLVGSDTQYF. Written as DNA, the CDR3 is TGCAGTGCTAGAAGGGGACTAGTCGGGTCCGATACGCAGTATTTT.

V usage is TRBV6-6 and J usage is TRBJ2-3, with 12 bases fitting TRBD2. This CDR3 contains 15 residues. Germline CDR1 is MNHNY and CDR2 is SVGAGI (reference sequence). V gave up 6 bases and J gave up 4 bases; unmatched junction bases: 5. The CDR3 DNA reads as TGTGCCAGCAGGCAACTAGCGGGAGGCTCAGATACGCAGTATTTT. It encodes CASRQLAGGSDTQYF.

This chain links TRBV7-9 with TRBJ2-1, with D perhaps given as TRBD1 or TRBD2 (7 bases each). The CDR3 spans 15 residues. V was pared by 5 bases and J by 0 bases, with 11 bases between. CDR1 is SEHNR and CDR2 is FQNEAQ in the germline V gene (reference sequence). This CDR3 reads CASSRGDSSYNEQFF. As DNA, the CDR3 is TGTGCCAGCAGCCGGGGGGACAGCTCCTACAATGAGCAGTTCTTC.

The V gene is TRBV3-1, the J gene TRBJ1-6; no firm D call. The V gene lost 0 bases and the J gene lost 9 bases, with 0 bases spanning the gap. Germline V gene data show CDR1 as LGHDT and CDR2 as YNNKEL (reference sequence). This CDR3 has 11 residues. CDR3 DNA: TGTGCCAGCAGCCAAGATTCACCCCTCCACTTT. Amino acid sequence: CASSQDSPLHF.

This chain uses TRBV5-6 with TRBJ2-5; the match to TRBD2 covers 9 bases. V lost 4 bases, J lost 1 base, and 11 bases stayed unmatched. The CDR3 is made up of 17 amino acids. Germline V gene sequence: CDR1 SGHDT, CDR2 YYEEEE. CDR3 in amino acids: CASSALGAGGPQETQYF. For the CDR3, the DNA is TGTGCCAGCAGCGCCCTCGGGGCGGGAGGGCCCCAAGAGACCCAGTACTTC.

This clonotype was detected a few times. CDR3: CASSLQGARTEAFF. The CDR3 region has the DNA TGTGCCAGCAGCTTGCAGGGGGCCCGAACTGAAGCTTTCTTT. This rearrangement joins TRBV5-6 to TRBJ1-1; the match to TRBD1 covers 8 bases. From germline, CDR1 is SGHDT and CDR2 YYEEEE. Trimming took 1 base from V and 5 from J; bases not matched to a gene: 4. CDR3 length equals 14 residues.

This clonotype has ten or more counts. The chain uses TRBV12-3 or TRBV12-4 and TRBJ2-3; a possible D gene is TRBD1 (6 bases). V lost 6 bases, J lost 2 bases, and 12 bases lay in between. This CDR3 contains 14 residues. The CDR3 nucleotides read TGTGCCAGCAGGCTTACAGGGTCCACAGATACGCAGTATTTT. Translating it yields CASRLTGSTDTQYF.

V usage is TRBV20-1 and J usage is TRBJ2-1, with a tentative D call TRBD2 (5 bases). The CDR3 is made up of 14 amino acids. V was cut by 3 bases and J by 1 base, with 10 bases left in between. Germline V gene data show CDR1 as DFQATT and CDR2 as SNEGSKA (reference sequence). The CDR3 coding sequence is TGCAGTGCTAGTTCCCGGGGATCCTACAATGAGCAGTTCTTC. Translation: CSASSRGSYNEQFF.

This clonotype was picked up a small number of times. The chain uses TRBV20-1 and TRBJ2-7; perhaps TRBD1 as D (6 bases). Germline assignment: CDR1 DFQATT and CDR2 SNEGSKA (reference sequence). The CDR3 is 12 amino acids. V was cut by 1 base and J by 12 bases, with 16 bases left in between. The chain's CDR3 is CSARGGTTSGYF. Written as DNA, the CDR3 is TGCAGTGCTAGAGGGGGGACAACAAGTGGGTACTTC.

The chain joins TRBV20-1 to TRBJ2-5; D call uncertain. Trimming removed 6 bases from V and 5 bases from J, with 10 bases in between. The V gene's germline CDR1 is DFQATT and CDR2 SNEGSKA (reference sequence). The CDR3 contains 11 residues. The CDR3: CSASLKETQYF. The CDR3 DNA sequence: TGCAGTGCGAGCTTGAAGGAGACCCAGTACTTC.

In this sample, this clonotype turned up a few times. The chain uses TRBV14 and TRBJ2-5, with 7 bases aligning to TRBD2. V shed 1 base and J 1 base; nucleotides not matched to a gene: 9. CDR1 is SGHDN and CDR2 is FVKESK in the germline V gene. This CDR3 has 17 amino acids. Here the CDR3 reads CASSQGLIAGSQETQYF. The CDR3 bases are TGTGCCAGCAGCCAAGGACTTATAGCGGGCAGCCAAGAGACCCAGTACTTC. Complete variable domain (other parts from reference TRBV14 and TRBJ2-5): EAGVTQFPSHSVIEKGQTVTLRCDPISGHDNLYWYRRVMGKEIKFLLHFVKESKQDESGMPNNRFLAERTGGTYSTLKVQPAELEDSGVYFCASSQGLIAGSQETQYFGPGTRLLVL.

This clonotype has a handful of counts. The chain combines TRBV6-5 with TRBJ1-3, with a tentative D call TRBD1 (5 bases). This CDR3 is built from 14 residues. Trimming left V 5 bases short and J 2 bases short, with 10 bases between. The germline gives CDR1 MNHEY, CDR2 SVGAGI. In DNA form, the CDR3 reads TGTGCCAGCAGTGCGACAGCTACTGGAAACACCATATATTTT. It is translated as CASSATATGNTIYF.

This chain joins TRBV20-1 and TRBJ2-4; TRBD1 is a possible D gene (6 bases). Trimming shortened V by 5 bases and J by 7 bases, and 30 bases separated the two germline ends. CDR1 and CDR2 (germline): DFQATT, SNEGSKA (reference sequence). The length of the CDR3 is 18 residues. The CDR3 sequence: CSASPIIGLASQGNIQYF. The CDR3 bases are TGCAGTGCTTCTCCAATAATCGGTTTGGCTAGTCAGGGGAACATTCAGTACTTC.

This chain connects TRBV20-1 to TRBJ2-7; TRBD2 agrees at 9 bases. CDR3 size: 15 residues. J lost 3 bases, V lost 2 bases, and 8 bases had no gene match. From germline, CDR1 is DFQATT and CDR2 SNEGSKA (reference sequence). The CDR3 nucleotides read TGCAGTGCTAGATATAGCGGGAGATCTCTCTACGAGCAGTACTTC. Translation: CSARYSGRSLYEQYF.

The V call is TRBV20-1, the J call TRBJ2-1; unclear D gene. This CDR3 has 14 amino acids. Germline CDR1 DFQATT, CDR2 SNEGSKA (reference sequence). Trimming shortened V by 3 bases and J by 0 bases, and 9 bases separated the two germline ends. The CDR3 DNA reads as TGCAGTGCTAGTATCAGCGACTCCTACAATGAGCAGTTCTTC. It is translated as CSASISDSYNEQFF.

V and J are TRBV7-8 and TRBJ2-7, with 7 bases fitting TRBD2. With 3 bases clipped from V and 4 bases from J, the junction kept 6 bases outside the gene matches. CDR3 length: 14 residues. Germline V lookup: CDR1 SGHVS, CDR2 FQNEAQ. CDR3 nucleotide sequence: TGTGCCAGCAGCTTGGCGACTAGCCAGTACGAGCAGTACTTC. Protein: CASSLATSQYEQYF.